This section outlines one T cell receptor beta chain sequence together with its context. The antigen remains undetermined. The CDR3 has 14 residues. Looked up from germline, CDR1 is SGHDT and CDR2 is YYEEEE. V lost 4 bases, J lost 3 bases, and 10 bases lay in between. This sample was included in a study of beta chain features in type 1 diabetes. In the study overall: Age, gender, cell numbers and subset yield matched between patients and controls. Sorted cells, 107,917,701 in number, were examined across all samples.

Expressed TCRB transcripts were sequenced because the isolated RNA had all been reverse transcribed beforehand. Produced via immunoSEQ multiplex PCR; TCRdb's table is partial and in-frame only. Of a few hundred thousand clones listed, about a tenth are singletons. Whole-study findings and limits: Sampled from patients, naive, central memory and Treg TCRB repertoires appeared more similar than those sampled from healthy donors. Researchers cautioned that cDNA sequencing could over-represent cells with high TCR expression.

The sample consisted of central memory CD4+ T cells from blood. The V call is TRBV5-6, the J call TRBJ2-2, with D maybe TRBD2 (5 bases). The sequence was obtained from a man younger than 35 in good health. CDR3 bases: TGTGCCAGCAGCCGTGGAGGTCACACCGGGGAGCTGTTTTTT. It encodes CASSRGGHTGELFF.